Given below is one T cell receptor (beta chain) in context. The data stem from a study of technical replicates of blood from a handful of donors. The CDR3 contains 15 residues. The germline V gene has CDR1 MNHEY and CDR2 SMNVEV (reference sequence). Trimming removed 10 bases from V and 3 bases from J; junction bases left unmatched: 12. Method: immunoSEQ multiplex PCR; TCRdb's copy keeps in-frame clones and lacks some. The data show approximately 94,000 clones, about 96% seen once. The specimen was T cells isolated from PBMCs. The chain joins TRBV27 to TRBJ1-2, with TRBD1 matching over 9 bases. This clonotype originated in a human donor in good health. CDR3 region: CATLPGTGSDYGYTF. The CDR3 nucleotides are TGTGCCACCTTACCCGGGACAGGGTCCGACTATGGCTACACCTTC.